The next 15 T cell receptor beta chains were all read from a single sample in a study of Ad26.COV2.S vaccination and SARS-CoV-2 variants. The treatment denotes: around 19 received Ad26.COV2.S at low or high dose, single or two shots; a few received placebo; per-sample allocation not given. Each sample was drawn 63 days after the first injection (of vaccine or placebo). Sequencing was performed with immunoSEQ multiplex PCR; in TCRdb, only in-frame clones are kept and a portion is missing. The sample records about 390,000 clones, roughly nine tenths being singletons. The sequences come from peripheral blood, collected in a trial of Ad26.COV2.S vaccine versus placebo. Source of these receptors: a person aged 18 to 59 who received the Ad26.COV2.S COVID-19 vaccine or a placebo.

The chain employs TRBV5-6 and TRBJ1-6; possible D gene TRBD1, 5 bases. The V end was cut by 4 bases, the J end by 7 bases, with 15 bases between. Looked up from germline, CDR1 is SGHDT and CDR2 is YYEEEE. The CDR3 is 15 amino acids. CDR3 loop: CASSADRFNNSPLHF. CDR3 DNA sequence: TGTGCCAGCAGCGCAGACAGATTCAACAATTCACCCCTCCACTTT. Full variable domain (remainder filled in from reference TRBV5-6 and TRBJ1-6): DAGVTQSPTHLIKTRGQQVTLRCSPKSGHDTVSWYQQALGQGPQFIFQYYEEEERQRGNFPDRFSGHQFPNYSSELNVNALLLGDSALYLCASSADRFNNSPLHFGNGTRLTVT.

This chain connects TRBV4-3 to TRBJ1-2; D not certain. V lost 3 bases, J lost 4 bases, and 18 bases lay in between. The CDR3 spans 16 residues. Germline lookup yields CDR1 LGHNA and CDR2 YSLEER. Here the CDR3 DNA reads TGCGCCAGCAGCCAGGGGTCAACGGACGACACCTATGGCTACACCTTC. It yields the protein CASSQGSTDDTYGYTF.

This clone was picked up one time. The V call is TRBV27, the J call TRBJ2-2, with no clear D. From germline, CDR1 is MNHEY and CDR2 SMNVEV (reference sequence). This CDR3 is built from 13 residues. The ends were cut back, 6 bases at V and 7 bases at J, with 12 bases in the middle. DNA for the CDR3: TGTGCCAGCAGCCTCTCTTGGATCGGGGAGCTGTTTTTT. It specifies CASSLSWIGELFF.

The V gene is TRBV4-2, the J gene TRBJ2-3; 10 nucleotides agree with TRBD2. Germline V gene data show CDR1 as LGHNA and CDR2 as YNFKEQ. The CDR3 is 16 residues long. V lost 3 bases and J lost 6; bases outside the gene matches: 9. The CDR3 DNA is TGTGCCAGCAGCCAGGCGAGCGGGGGGGCTCCTGATACGCAGTATTTT. This encodes CASSQASGGAPDTQYF.

V and J are TRBV5-4 and TRBJ2-5; 9 bases match TRBD2. V lost 4 bases and J lost 4; bases outside the gene matches: 11. CDR3 size: 16 residues. Germline lookup yields CDR1 SGHNT and CDR2 YYREEE (reference sequence). CDR3 sequence reads: CASSRGGAGGRETQYF. CDR3 coding DNA: TGTGCCAGCAGCCGTGGGGGAGCGGGGGGTCGAGAGACCCAGTACTTC.

J is TRBJ2-7 and V is TRBV10-3; TRBD1 is a possible D gene (6 bases). Trimming pared 5 bases from V and 2 bases from J, leaving 19 bases between. Looked up from germline, CDR1 is ENHRY and CDR2 is SYGVKD. There are 16 residues in the CDR3. In nucleotides, the CDR3 is TGTGCCATCAGTCCCAGGGGTAGCCGGGGCGCCTACGAGCAGTACTTC. Amino acid sequence: CAISPRGSRGAYEQYF.

On this clone itself: The same CDR3 also results from other DNA sequences found in this sample. The J gene is TRBJ1-2, the V gene TRBV12-3 or TRBV12-4, with D possibly TRBD1 on 5 matching bases. V was clipped by 1 base and J by 3 bases, with 6 bases between them. CDR3 size: 13 residues. CDR3 sequence reads: CASSLGRDYGYTF. CDR3 DNA: TGTGCCAGCAGTTTAGGCAGGGACTATGGCTACACCTTC.

V gene TRBV3-1 (or the pseudogene TRBV3-2) combines with J gene TRBJ1-1, with no clear D. The CDR3 is made up of 14 amino acids. V lost 3 bases to trimming and J lost 0 bases, with 8 bases between them. Germline V gene data show CDR1 as LGHDT and CDR2 as YNNKEL (reference sequence). CDR3 nucleotide sequence: TGTGCCAGCAGCCAGTTCACAGTGAACACTGAAGCTTTCTTT. Translated, it gives CASSQFTVNTEAFF.

V and J are TRBV5-1 and TRBJ1-3, with D maybe TRBD1 (5 bases). The length of the CDR3 is 16 residues. Between the trimmed V and J ends, which lost 0 bases and 0 bases, there was a span of 10 bases. The germline V gene has CDR1 SGHRS and CDR2 YFSETQ. CDR3 amino acids: CASSLGGVDSGNTIYF. CDR3 coding DNA: TGCGCCAGCAGCTTGGGGGGCGTAGACTCTGGAAACACCATATATTTT.

The rearrangement links TRBV6-5 to TRBJ1-1, with unresolved D. Germline CDR1 MNHEY, CDR2 SVGAGI. The CDR3 has 12 amino acids. The V end lost 6 bases, the J end lost 0 bases, and 5 bases lay between the germline ends. The CDR3 nucleotides are TGTGCCAGCAGCCTACTGAACACTGAAGCTTTCTTT. Its protein product is CASSLLNTEAFF.

The chain has TRBV6-1 and TRBJ1-6, with 8 bases identical to TRBD1. V was clipped by 1 base and J by 14 bases; unmatched bases: 10. CDR1 is MNHNS and CDR2 is SASEGT in the germline V gene. This CDR3 has 15 amino acids. CDR3 DNA: TGTGCCAGCAGTGAAGGAGCAGGGGGCAAAATGTCCCTCCACTTT. Its protein product is CASSEGAGGKMSLHF.

The chain couples TRBV5-6 to TRBJ1-1; D ambiguous. The germline V gene encodes CDR1 SGHDT and CDR2 YYEEEE. V lost 3 bases to trimming and J lost 4 bases, with 16 bases between them. This CDR3 has 15 residues. DNA of the CDR3: TGTGCCAGCAGCTCTATCCCCGGAGGGATCACTGAAGCTTTCTTT. Translating it yields CASSSIPGGITEAFF.

The table lists this clone with a count of one. This chain connects TRBV19 to TRBJ1-3, with D tentatively TRBD1 (6 bases). Trimming cost V 3 bases and J 0 bases, with 9 bases left between them. The CDR3 contains 15 residues. CDR1 is LNHDA and CDR2 is SQIVND in the germline V gene (reference sequence). This chain's CDR3 is CASSIRTASGNTIYF. CDR3 nucleotide sequence: TGTGCCAGTAGTATCCGGACAGCCTCTGGAAACACCATATATTTT.

As regards this clone: Within the sample, other DNA sequences also encode this same CDR3. CDR3 amino acids: CATSRASQETQYF. As DNA, the CDR3 is TGTGCCACCAGCAGAGCTAGTCAAGAGACCCAGTACTTC. The rearrangement links TRBV15 to TRBJ2-5, with D hard to call. V was pared by 1 base and J by 2 bases, with 5 bases between. Germline V gene lookup returns CDR1 LNHNV and CDR2 YYDKDF (reference sequence). CDR3 length equals 13 residues.

This clone occurred once. The V call is TRBV10-3, the J call TRBJ1-6; D remains unclear. Germline-derived CDR1 and CDR2 are ENHRY and SYGVKD. Trimming stripped 3 bases from V and 7 bases from J, with 13 bases between. The CDR3 length is 15 residues. CDR3 residues: CAISEQPIRNSPLHF. Written as DNA, the CDR3 is TGTGCCATCAGTGAACAGCCTATAAGAAATTCACCCCTCCACTTT.